Below are 3 T cell receptor beta chains sequenced from a single sample in a study of blood T cell repertoires in COVID-19. Sequencing used immunoSEQ multiplex PCR; TCRdb keeps in-frame clones, though not all of them. The sample holds a few hundred thousand clones, 88% seen once. Sample: PBMCs or T cells enriched from blood (not recorded which). These TCRs come from a woman in her thirties or forties with acute COVID-19.

The chain employs TRBV21-1 and TRBJ1-1; the table's D call, TRBD1, was not checked against the DNA. TRBV21-1 is termed a pseudogene. CDR3 length equals 13 residues. The CDR3, as DNA: TGTGCCAGCAGCACTCAGGGGGCTTCTGAAGCTTTCTTT. As protein: CASSTQGASEAFF.

This clone was seen only once. The chain uses TRBV14 and TRBJ1-2, with 7 bases fitting TRBD1. The CDR3 covers 13 residues. Looked up from germline, CDR1 is SGHDN and CDR2 is FVKESK. J gave up 2 bases and V 5 bases, and 2 bases lay outside the gene matches. CDR3 in amino acids: CASSATGNYGYTF. CDR3 in DNA: TGTGCCAGCAGCGCGACAGGGAACTATGGCTACACCTTC.

V usage is TRBV5-1 and J usage is TRBJ1-6; a weak D match, TRBD1 (6 bases). The CDR3 is 16 amino acids. Trimming took off 0 bases at V and 5 bases at J, with 12 bases between the two ends. The germline V gene encodes CDR1 SGHRS and CDR2 YFSETQ. The CDR3 loop reads CASSLAGGQNNSPLHF. The CDR3 bases are TGCGCCAGCAGCTTGGCCGGTGGACAGAATAATTCACCCCTCCACTTT. Looking up the rest from reference TRBV5-1 and TRBJ1-6 gives the full variable domain: KAGVTQTPRYLIKTRGQQVTLSCSPISGHRSVSWYQQTPGQGLQFLFEYFSETQRNKGNFPGRFSGRQFSNSRSEMNVSTLELGDSALYLCASSLAGGQNNSPLHFGNGTRLTVT.